The 5 T cell receptor beta chains below all came from one sample that was sequenced in a study of T-cell reconstitution after alpha-beta-depleted transplantation in children. The library targeted TCRbeta and was prepared with unique molecular identifiers. A single record per CDR3 protein comes from TCRdb applying MiXCR to the PCR reads. The sample has about 260,000 distinct CDR3 sequences, around 7.8% seen once. Here the sequenced sample was PBMCs, mostly from graft donor cells, taken 180 days after TCRalphabeta/CD19-depleted stem cell transplant. The receptors were sampled from a male patient younger than 18 who had a stem cell transplant for acute lymphoblastic leukemia, so the T cells may come from the graft donor.

This clonotype was seen at least ten times. J is TRBJ2-5 and V is TRBV20-1; 12 bases align to TRBD2. The V gene's germline CDR1 is DFQATT and CDR2 SNEGSKA (reference sequence). V lost 3 bases, J lost 5 bases, and 4 bases stayed unmatched. This CDR3 comprises 14 residues. The CDR3 region is CSARASGRGETQYF. The CDR3 nucleotides read TGCAGTGCTAGGGCTAGCGGGAGGGGGGAGACCCAGTACTTC.

This clonotype has a count of ten or more. The V gene is TRBV24-1, the J gene TRBJ2-3, with D possibly being TRBD1 or TRBD2 (6 bases each). CDR1 is KGHDR, CDR2 SFDVKD, per germline. V lost 8 bases, J lost 3 bases, and 11 bases lay in between. The CDR3 consists of 13 residues. The CDR3 here is CATNRGRTDTQYF. The CDR3 DNA reads as TGTGCCACCAACCGGGGGCGGACAGATACGCAGTATTTT.

This sequence joins TRBV27 and TRBJ1-2; TRBD1 might be the D (5 bases). Looked up from germline, CDR1 is MNHEY and CDR2 is SMNVEV (reference sequence). Trimming shortened V by 2 bases and J by 3 bases, and 16 bases separated the two germline ends. CDR3 size: 16 residues. The CDR3 loop reads CASSLTSRGSDYGYTF. CDR3 DNA sequence: TGTGCCAGCAGTTTAACCTCGCGGGGCTCCGACTATGGCTACACCTTC.

The table lists this clonotype with many counts. V gene TRBV20-1 combines with J gene TRBJ2-5, with TRBD2 identical over 8 bases. This CDR3 is 13 amino acids long. Germline CDR1 is DFQATT and CDR2 is SNEGSKA (reference sequence). J lost 4 bases, V lost 6 bases, and 7 bases had no gene match. Here the CDR3 reads CSALREGVETQYF. In DNA, the CDR3 is TGCAGTGCCTTACGGGAGGGGGTAGAGACCCAGTACTTC.

In this sample, this clonotype turned up a few times. The V and J genes are TRBV3-1 and TRBJ2-6; D gene unclear. This CDR3 is built from 16 residues. Per germline, CDR1 LGHDT and CDR2 YNNKEL (reference sequence). Between the trimmed V and J ends, which lost 3 bases and 0 bases, there was a span of 9 bases. CDR3 sequence: CASSHSTPSGANVLTF. The CDR3, as DNA: TGTGCCAGCAGCCATAGCACCCCCTCTGGGGCCAACGTCCTGACTTTC. The full variable domain, with the rest looked up from reference TRBV3-1 and TRBJ2-6, is DTAVSQTPKYLVTQMGNDKSIKCEQNLGHDTMYWYKQDSKKFLKIMFSYNNKELIINETVPNRFSPKSPDKAHLNLHINSLELGDSAVYFCASSHSTPSGANVLTFGAGSRLTVL.